This T cell receptor (beta chain) was captured by sequencing in a study of beta chain features in type 1 diabetes. Expressed TCRB transcripts were sequenced because the isolated RNA had all been reverse transcribed beforehand. Regulatory, naive and central memory T cell samples averaged around 3.6 million reads. TCRdb's table, derived via immunoSEQ multiplex PCR, lists solely in-frame clones and lacks some. This sample has 300,000 to 400,000 clones; 9.6% occur once, and the top ten carry about 0.6%. The V gene's germline CDR1 is GTSNPN and CDR2 SVGIG (reference sequence). V was shortened by 2 bases and J by 2 bases, with 7 bases between the two germline ends. This CDR3 region has 12 residues. One heparinised blood draw averaging about 116 mL was given by each donor. General observations from the study: Within patients, naive, central memory and Treg TCRB repertoires seemed more similar than within healthy donors. Shortening of TCRB CDR3s, moderate but significant, appeared in all four CD4+ subsets of Type 1 diabetes patients.

Concerning this clone: The antigen is not known.

What was sequenced was central memory CD4+ T cells from blood. This chain uses TRBV30 with TRBJ2-7; D is unresolved. This sequence originates from a young man with type 1 diabetes. The CDR3 DNA reads TGTGCCTGGAGTAATGGGGCCTACGAGCAGTACTTC. This sequence encodes CAWSNGAYEQYF.